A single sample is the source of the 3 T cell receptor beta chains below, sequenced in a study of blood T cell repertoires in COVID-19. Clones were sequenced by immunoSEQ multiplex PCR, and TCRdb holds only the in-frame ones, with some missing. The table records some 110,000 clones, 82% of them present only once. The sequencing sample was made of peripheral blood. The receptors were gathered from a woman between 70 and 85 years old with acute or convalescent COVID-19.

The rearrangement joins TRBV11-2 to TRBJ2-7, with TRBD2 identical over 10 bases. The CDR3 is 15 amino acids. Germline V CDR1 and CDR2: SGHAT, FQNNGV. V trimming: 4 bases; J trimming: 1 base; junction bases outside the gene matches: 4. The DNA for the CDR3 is TGTGCCAGCAGCTCCAGCGGGGGGGGGTCCTACGAGCAGTACTTC. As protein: CASSSSGGGSYEQYF.

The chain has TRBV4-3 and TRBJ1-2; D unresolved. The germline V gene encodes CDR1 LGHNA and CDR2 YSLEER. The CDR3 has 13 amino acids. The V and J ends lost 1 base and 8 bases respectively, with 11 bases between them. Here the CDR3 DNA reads TGCGCCAGCAGCCAAGGGGTGGGAGACGGCTACACCTTC. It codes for CASSQGVGDGYTF.

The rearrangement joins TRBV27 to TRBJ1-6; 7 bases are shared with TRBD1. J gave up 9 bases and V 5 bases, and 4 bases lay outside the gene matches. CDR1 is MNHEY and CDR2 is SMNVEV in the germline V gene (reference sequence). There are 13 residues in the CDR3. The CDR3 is CASSPRDSSPLHF. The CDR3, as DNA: TGTGCCAGCAGTCCCCGGGACAGTTCACCCCTCCACTTT.